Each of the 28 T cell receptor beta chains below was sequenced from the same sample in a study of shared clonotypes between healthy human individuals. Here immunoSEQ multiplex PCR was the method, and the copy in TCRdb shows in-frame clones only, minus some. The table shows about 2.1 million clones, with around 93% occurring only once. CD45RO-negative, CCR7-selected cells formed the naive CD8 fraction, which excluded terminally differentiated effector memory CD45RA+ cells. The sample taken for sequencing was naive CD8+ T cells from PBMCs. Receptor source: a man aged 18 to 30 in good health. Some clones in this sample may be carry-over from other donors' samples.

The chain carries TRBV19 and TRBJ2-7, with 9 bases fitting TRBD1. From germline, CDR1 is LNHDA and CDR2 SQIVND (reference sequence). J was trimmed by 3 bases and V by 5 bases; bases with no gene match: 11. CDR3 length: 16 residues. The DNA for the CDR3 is TGTGCCAGTAGTGTCGGGACAGGGAAGGGTATCTACGAGCAGTACTTC. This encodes CASSVGTGKGIYEQYF.

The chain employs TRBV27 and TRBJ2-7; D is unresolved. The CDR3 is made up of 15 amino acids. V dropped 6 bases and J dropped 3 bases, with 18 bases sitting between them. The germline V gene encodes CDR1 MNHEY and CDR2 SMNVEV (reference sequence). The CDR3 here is CASSPPGKSNYEQYF. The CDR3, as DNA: TGTGCCAGCAGCCCCCCGGGCAAATCAAACTACGAGCAGTACTTC.

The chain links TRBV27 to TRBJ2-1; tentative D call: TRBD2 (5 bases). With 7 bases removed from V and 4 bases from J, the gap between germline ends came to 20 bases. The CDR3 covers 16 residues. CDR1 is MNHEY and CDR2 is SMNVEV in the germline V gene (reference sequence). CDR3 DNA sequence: TGTGCCAGCACTTCACACTTATACGGGATATACAATGAGCAGTTCTTC. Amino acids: CASTSHLYGIYNEQFF.

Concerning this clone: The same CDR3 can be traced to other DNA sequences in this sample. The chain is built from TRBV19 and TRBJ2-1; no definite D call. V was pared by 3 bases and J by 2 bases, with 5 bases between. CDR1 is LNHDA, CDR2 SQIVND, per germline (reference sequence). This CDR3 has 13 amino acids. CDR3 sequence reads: CASSISPYNEQFF. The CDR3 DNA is TGTGCCAGTAGTATCTCTCCCTACAATGAGCAGTTCTTC.

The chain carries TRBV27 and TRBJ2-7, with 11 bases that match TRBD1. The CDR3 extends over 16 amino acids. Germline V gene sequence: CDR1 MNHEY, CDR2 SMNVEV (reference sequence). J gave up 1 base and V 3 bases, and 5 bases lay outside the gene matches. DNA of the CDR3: TGTGCCAGCAGTTTCTTGGGACAGGGGGGATCCTACGAGCAGTACTTC. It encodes CASSFLGQGGSYEQYF.

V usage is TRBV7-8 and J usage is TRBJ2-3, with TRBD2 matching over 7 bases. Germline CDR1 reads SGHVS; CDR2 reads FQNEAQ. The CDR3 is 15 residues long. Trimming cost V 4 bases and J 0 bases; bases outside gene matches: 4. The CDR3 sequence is CASSSGRGSTDTQYF. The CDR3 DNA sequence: TGTGCCAGCAGCTCCGGGCGGGGGAGCACAGATACGCAGTATTTT.

CDR3 protein: CASSYLAASTDTQYF. CDR3 bases: TGTGCCAGCAGCTACCTAGCGGCTAGCACAGATACGCAGTATTTT. The rearrangement links TRBV7-8 to TRBJ2-3, with 7 bases that match TRBD2. The CDR3 is made up of 15 amino acids. Germline CDR1 is SGHVS and CDR2 is FQNEAQ. V was clipped by 4 bases and J by 0 bases; unmatched bases: 4.

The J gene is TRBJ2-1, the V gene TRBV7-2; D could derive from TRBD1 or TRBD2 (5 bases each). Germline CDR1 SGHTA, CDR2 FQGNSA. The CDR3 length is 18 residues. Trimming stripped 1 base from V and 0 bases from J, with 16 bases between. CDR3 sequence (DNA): TGTGCCAGCAGCTTAGGGGGCTGGCGGGCGGTCTCCTACAATGAGCAGTTCTTC. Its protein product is CASSLGGWRAVSYNEQFF.

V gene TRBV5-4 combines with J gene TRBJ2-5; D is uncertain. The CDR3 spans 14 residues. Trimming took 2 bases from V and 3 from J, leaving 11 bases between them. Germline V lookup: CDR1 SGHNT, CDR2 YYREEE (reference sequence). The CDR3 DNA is TGTGCCAGCAGCTTACTGGGCAGAAAAGAGACCCAGTACTTC. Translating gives CASSLLGRKETQYF.

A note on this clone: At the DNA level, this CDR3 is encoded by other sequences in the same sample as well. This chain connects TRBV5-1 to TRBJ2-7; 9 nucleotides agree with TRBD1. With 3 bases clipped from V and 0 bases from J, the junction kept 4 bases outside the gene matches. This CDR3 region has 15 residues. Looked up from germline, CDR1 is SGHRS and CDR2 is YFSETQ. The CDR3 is CASSSDRGLSYEQYF. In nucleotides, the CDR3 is TGCGCCAGCAGCTCGGACAGGGGCCTCTCCTACGAGCAGTACTTC. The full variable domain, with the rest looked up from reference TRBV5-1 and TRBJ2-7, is KAGVTQTPRYLIKTRGQQVTLSCSPISGHRSVSWYQQTPGQGLQFLFEYFSETQRNKGNFPGRFSGRQFSNSRSEMNVSTLELGDSALYLCASSSDRGLSYEQYFGPGTRLTVT.

CDR3 DNA sequence: TGTGCCAGCAGTTGGCGGACAGGGGGATTACACGCGGGGCAGTTCTTC. Its translation is CASSWRTGGLHAGQFF. The rearrangement joins TRBV27 to TRBJ2-1; TRBD1 matches at 10 bases. The V gene's germline CDR1 is MNHEY and CDR2 SMNVEV (reference sequence). The CDR3 sequence is 16 residues long. V lost 4 bases, J lost 12 bases, and 15 bases stayed unmatched.

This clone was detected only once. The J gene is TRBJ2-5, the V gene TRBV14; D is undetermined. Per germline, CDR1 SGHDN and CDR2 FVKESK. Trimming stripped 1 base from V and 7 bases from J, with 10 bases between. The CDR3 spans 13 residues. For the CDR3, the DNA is TGTGCCAGCAGCCAAGGGGTTTTAGGGACCCAGTACTTC. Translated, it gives CASSQGVLGTQYF.

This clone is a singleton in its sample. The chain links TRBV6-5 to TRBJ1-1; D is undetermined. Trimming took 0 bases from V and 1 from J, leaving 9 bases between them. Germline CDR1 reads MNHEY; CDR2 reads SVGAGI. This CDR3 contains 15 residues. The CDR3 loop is CASSYSRSENTEAFF. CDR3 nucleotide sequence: TGTGCCAGCAGTTACTCGCGATCGGAGAACACTGAAGCTTTCTTT.

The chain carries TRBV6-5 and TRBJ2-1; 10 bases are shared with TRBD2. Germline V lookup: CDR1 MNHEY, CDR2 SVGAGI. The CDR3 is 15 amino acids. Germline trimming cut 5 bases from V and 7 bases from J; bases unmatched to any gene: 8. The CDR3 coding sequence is TGTGCCAGCAGTCTACTAGCGGGAATTGTAAATGAGCAGTTCTTC. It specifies CASSLLAGIVNEQFF.

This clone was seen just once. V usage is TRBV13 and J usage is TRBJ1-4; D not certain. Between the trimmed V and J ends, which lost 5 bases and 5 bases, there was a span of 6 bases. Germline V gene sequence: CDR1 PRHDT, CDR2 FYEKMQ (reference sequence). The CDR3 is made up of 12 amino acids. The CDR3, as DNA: TGTGCCAGCAGCGGCGTAAATGAAAAACTGTTTTTT. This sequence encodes CASSGVNEKLFF.

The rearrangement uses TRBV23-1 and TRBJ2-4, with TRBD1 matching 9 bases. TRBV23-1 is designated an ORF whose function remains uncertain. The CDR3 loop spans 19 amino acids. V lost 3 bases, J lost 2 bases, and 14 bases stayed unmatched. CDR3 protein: CASSHWPPPGQGTKNIQYF. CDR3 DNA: TGCGCCAGCAGTCATTGGCCCCCCCCGGGACAGGGTACCAAAAACATTCAGTACTTC.

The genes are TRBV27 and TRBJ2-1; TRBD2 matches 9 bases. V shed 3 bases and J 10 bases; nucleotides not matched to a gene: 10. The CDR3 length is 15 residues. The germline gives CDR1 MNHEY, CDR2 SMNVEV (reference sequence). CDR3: CASSLLAGGPQEQFF. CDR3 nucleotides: TGTGCCAGCAGTTTGTTGGCGGGAGGGCCTCAGGAGCAGTTCTTC.

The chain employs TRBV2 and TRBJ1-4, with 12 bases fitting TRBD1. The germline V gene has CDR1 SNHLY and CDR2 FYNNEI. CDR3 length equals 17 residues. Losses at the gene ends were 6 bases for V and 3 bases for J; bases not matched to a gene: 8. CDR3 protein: CASRTRDRGLSNEKLFF. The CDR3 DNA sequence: TGTGCCAGCAGGACCCGGGACAGGGGGCTTTCTAATGAAAAACTGTTTTTT.

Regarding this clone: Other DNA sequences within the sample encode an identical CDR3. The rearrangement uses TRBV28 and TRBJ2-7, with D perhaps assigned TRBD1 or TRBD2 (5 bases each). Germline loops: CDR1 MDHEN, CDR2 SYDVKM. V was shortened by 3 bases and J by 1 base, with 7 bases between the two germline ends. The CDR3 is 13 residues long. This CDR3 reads CASSFEGSYEQYF. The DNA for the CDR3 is TGTGCCAGCAGTTTCGAGGGGTCCTACGAGCAGTACTTC. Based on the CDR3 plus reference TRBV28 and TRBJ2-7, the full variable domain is DVKVTQSSRYLVKRTGEKVFLECVQDMDHENMFWYRQDPGLGLRLIYFSYDVKMKEKGDIPEGYSVSREKKERFSLILESASTNQTSMYLCASSFEGSYEQYFGPGTRLTVT.

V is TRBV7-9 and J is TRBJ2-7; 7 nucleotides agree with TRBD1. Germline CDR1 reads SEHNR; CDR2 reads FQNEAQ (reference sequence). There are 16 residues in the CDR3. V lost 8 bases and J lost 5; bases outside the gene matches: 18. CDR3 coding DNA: TGTGCCAGCTGCTCAAATGCCGGGACAGTCGGGAACGAGCAGTACTTC. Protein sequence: CASCSNAGTVGNEQYF.

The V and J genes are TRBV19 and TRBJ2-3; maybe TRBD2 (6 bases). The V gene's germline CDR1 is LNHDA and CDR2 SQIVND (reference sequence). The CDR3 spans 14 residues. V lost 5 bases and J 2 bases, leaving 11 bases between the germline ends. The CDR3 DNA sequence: TGTGCCAGTAGTGCGGGGCCGGTCACAGATACGCAGTATTTT. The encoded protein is CASSAGPVTDTQYF. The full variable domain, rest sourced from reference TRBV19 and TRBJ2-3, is DGGITQSPKYLFRKEGQNVTLSCEQNLNHDAMYWYRQDPGQGLRLIYYSQIVNDFQKGDIAEGYSVSREKKESFPLTVTSAQKNPTAFYLCASSAGPVTDTQYFGPGTRLTVL.

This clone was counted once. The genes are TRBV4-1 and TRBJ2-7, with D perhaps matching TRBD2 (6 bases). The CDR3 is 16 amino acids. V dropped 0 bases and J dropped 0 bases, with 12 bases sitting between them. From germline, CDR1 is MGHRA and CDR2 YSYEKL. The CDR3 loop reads CASSQDLEGSSYEQYF. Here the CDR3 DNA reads TGCGCCAGCAGCCAAGATTTGGAGGGCAGCTCCTACGAGCAGTACTTC.

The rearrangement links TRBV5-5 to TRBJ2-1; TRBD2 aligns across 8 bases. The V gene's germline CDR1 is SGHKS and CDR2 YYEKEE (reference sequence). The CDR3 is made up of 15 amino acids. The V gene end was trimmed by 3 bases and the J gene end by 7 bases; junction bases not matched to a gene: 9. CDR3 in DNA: TGTGCCAGCAGCTCTATTCGGACTAGCAGGAATGAGCAGTTCTTC. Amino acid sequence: CASSSIRTSRNEQFF.

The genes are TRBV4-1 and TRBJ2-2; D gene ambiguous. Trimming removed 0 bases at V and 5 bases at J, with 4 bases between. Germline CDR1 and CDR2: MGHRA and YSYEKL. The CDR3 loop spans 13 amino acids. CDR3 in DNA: TGCGCCAGCAGCCAAGATCGTACCGGGGAGCTGTTTTTT. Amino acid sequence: CASSQDRTGELFF.

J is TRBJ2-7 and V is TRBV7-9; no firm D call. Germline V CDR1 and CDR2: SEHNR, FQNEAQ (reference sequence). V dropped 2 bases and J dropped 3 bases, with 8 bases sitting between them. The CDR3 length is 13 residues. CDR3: CASSLNPIYEQYF. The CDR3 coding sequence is TGTGCCAGCAGCTTAAACCCAATCTACGAGCAGTACTTC.

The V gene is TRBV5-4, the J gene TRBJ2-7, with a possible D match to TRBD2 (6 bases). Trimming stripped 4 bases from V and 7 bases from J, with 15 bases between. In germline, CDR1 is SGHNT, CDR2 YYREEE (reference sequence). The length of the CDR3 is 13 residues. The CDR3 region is CASSEIPRGEQYF. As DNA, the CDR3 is TGTGCCAGCAGCGAGATCCCCCGGGGGGAGCAGTACTTC.

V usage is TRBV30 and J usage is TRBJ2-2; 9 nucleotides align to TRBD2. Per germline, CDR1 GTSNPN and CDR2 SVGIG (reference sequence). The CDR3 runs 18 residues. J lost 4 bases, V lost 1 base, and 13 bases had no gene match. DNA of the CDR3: TGTGCCTGGAGTGGGGTCGTTAGCGGGAGAGGTACCACCGGGGAGCTGTTTTTT. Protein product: CAWSGVVSGRGTTGELFF.

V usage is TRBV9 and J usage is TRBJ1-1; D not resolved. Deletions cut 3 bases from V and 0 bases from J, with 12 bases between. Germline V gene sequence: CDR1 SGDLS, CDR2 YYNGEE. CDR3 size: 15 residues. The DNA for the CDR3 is TGTGCCAGCAGCGACGACACCGGAATGAACACTGAAGCTTTCTTT. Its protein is CASSDDTGMNTEAFF.